These T cell receptor beta chains were read from a single sample in a study of T cell responses to AZD1222 COVID-19 vaccine. Data came from immunoSEQ multiplex PCR; TCRdb stores just in-frame clones and leaves some out. Of around 66,000 clones listed, roughly 78% are singletons. Material: peripheral blood, obtained on day 0 of MenACWY control vaccination. The receptors derive from an adult in good health. CDR3s include the opening cysteine and the closing phenylalanine or tryptophan. A D gene is named only where the DNA matches it firmly.

j_gene,v_gene,d_gene,CDR3aa
TRBJ2-6,TRBV4-1,NA,CASSQDWGPQANVLTF
TRBJ1-1,TRBV29-1,NA,CSVKTVNTEAFF
TRBJ1-6,TRBV7-3,TRBD1,CASSLQGQNSPLHF
TRBJ2-2,TRBV7-3,NA,CASGPNTGELFF
TRBJ1-6,TRBV25-1,NA,CASSSGDNSPLHF
TRBJ2-2,TRBV5-1,TRBD2,CASSLGLAGGYSTGELFF
TRBJ1-1,TRBV4-3,NA,CASSQDIVSVNTEAFF
TRBJ1-2,TRBV10-3,NA,CAISSRGGGYTF
TRBJ1-5,TRBV2,TRBD1,CASSAGQGNQPQHF
TRBJ2-5,TRBV10-3,TRBD2,CAISEGGVQETQYF
TRBJ1-5,TRBV9,NA,CASSVEPDNQPQHF
TRBJ2-3,TRBV3-1/TRBV3-2,TRBD2,CASSGGTSWPDTQYF
TRBJ2-2,TRBV28,TRBD2,CASTRGRGDPSIYTGELFF
TRBJ2-5,TRBV4-1,TRBD1,CASSQAGQEQETQYF
TRBJ2-1,TRBV24-1,TRBD2,CATSEAGVRNEQFF
TRBJ1-1,TRBV30,NA,CAWISGIKKGTEAFF
TRBJ1-1,TRBV30,NA,CAWSASGTTNTEAFF
TRBJ1-1,TRBV4-3,NA,CASSVDGSKTTEAFF
TRBJ1-3,TRBV13,NA,CASSLTYSGNTIYF
TRBJ2-3,TRBV10-2,TRBD2,CASSEPAGITDTQYF
TRBJ1-1,TRBV11-2,NA,CASSSVALNTEAFF
TRBJ2-1,TRBV24-1,NA,CATSDPKTQQFF
TRBJ2-2,TRBV2,TRBD2,CASSRDRGAGELFF
TRBJ1-4,TRBV6-5,NA,CASSPGSTNEKLFF
TRBJ2-5,TRBV7-2,NA,CASSSVQETQYF
TRBJ2-7,TRBV7-2,TRBD2,CASSLQAGGAYEQYF
TRBJ1-2,TRBV5-4,TRBD1,CASSLLGTDYGYTF
TRBJ1-2,TRBV6-5,NA,CASSYSRGTNYGYTF
TRBJ2-3,TRBV20-1,TRBD2,CSASSGRKVDTQYF
TRBJ2-1,TRBV6-5,NA,CASSLSQRGNEQFF
TRBJ2-3,TRBV4-3,TRBD2,CASSQDGGGSQQYF
TRBJ1-3,TRBV19,NA,CASSGSPSGNTIYF
TRBJ2-7,TRBV5-1,NA,CASSSGAAYEQYF
TRBJ2-2,TRBV2,TRBD2,CASSNLAVNANTGELFF
TRBJ1-6,TRBV28,TRBD1,CASSWGTGNSPLHF
TRBJ1-2,TRBV5-4,NA,CASSLYNRMVGNYGYTF
TRBJ2-7,TRBV27,NA,CASSLYPDGGREQYF
TRBJ2-3,TRBV3-1/TRBV3-2,TRBD2,CASSPSGVASTQYF
TRBJ2-3,TRBV28,TRBD2,CASSFPGTRSDTQYF
TRBJ1-6,TRBV19,NA,CASSISPGVSSYNSPLHF
TRBJ2-1,TRBV30,NA,CAWSVRLLSSYNEQFF
TRBJ1-2,TRBV15,NA,CATSRGGLGANYGYTF
TRBJ1-2,TRBV5-1,NA,CASSPSPGAEWDGYTF
TRBJ1-6,TRBV3-1/TRBV3-2,NA,CASSPFVRTDYGNSPLHF
TRBJ1-2,TRBV5-1,NA,CASSLYLGERGYTF
TRBJ2-1,TRBV28,NA,CASSLDLVEQFF
TRBJ2-7,TRBV6-5,TRBD2,CASSKDAAGYYEQYF
TRBJ1-1,TRBV5-1,NA,CASSLEQYTEAFF
TRBJ2-3,TRBV29-1,NA,CSVGHVLTDTQYF
TRBJ2-1,TRBV29-1,TRBD2,CSVTGLAGANYNEQFF
TRBJ2-1,TRBV28,NA,CASSSGRENFNEQFF
TRBJ2-2,TRBV7-6,NA,CASTPVIDGTGELFF
TRBJ2-2,TRBV7-9,NA,CASSFTGVANTGELFF
TRBJ2-1,TRBV7-2,NA,CASSLWGQGGKQFF